The 10 T cell receptor beta chains given below trace back to one sample, sequenced in a study of identical twins. TCRdb recomputed calls from the 5' RACE reads with MiXCR, one row per CDR3 protein. The sample includes 1.5 million to 2 million distinct CDR3 sequences, around a third of them seen just once. What was sequenced was cord blood. These TCRs come from a newborn girl in good health.

The CDR3, as DNA: TGTGCCAGTAGTATGGGGACAGGGAACCCCATGAACACTGAAGCTTTCTTT. Its translation is CASSMGTGNPMNTEAFF. The chain recombines TRBV19 with TRBJ1-1; TRBD1 agrees at 9 bases. Germline assignment: CDR1 LNHDA and CDR2 SQIVND (reference sequence). The CDR3 is made up of 17 amino acids. V dropped 3 bases and J dropped 0; count of bases not matched to a gene: 8.

The rearrangement links TRBV13 to TRBJ1-2; perhaps TRBD1 as D (6 bases). V was pared by 2 bases and J by 7 bases, with 11 bases between. This CDR3 comprises 13 residues. Germline V gene sequence: CDR1 PRHDT, CDR2 FYEKMQ (reference sequence). The CDR3 protein is CASSLRGASGYTF. The CDR3 DNA reads as TGTGCCAGCAGCTTAAGGGGGGCGAGTGGCTACACCTTC.

CDR3 sequence: CASSPPGRLSSYNEQFF. In nucleotides, the CDR3 is TGTGCCAGCTCACCACCCGGGAGGCTGAGCTCCTACAATGAGCAGTTCTTC. The V gene is TRBV18, the J gene TRBJ2-1, with 7 bases lining up with TRBD2. Germline values: CDR1 KGHSH, CDR2 LQKENI. V lost 0 bases, J lost 0 bases, and 5 bases stayed unmatched. The CDR3 runs to 17 residues.

J is TRBJ2-7 and V is TRBV6-5, with D perhaps matching TRBD2 (6 bases). Trimming removed 5 bases at V and 2 bases at J, with 16 bases between. The CDR3 totals 15 residues. CDR1 and CDR2 (germline): MNHEY, SVGAGI. The CDR3 region is CASSLSSAGAYEQYF. The CDR3 nucleotides are TGTGCCAGCAGTCTATCCTCAGCGGGTGCCTACGAGCAGTACTTC.

This clonotype was counted only a few times. The J gene is TRBJ2-2, the V gene TRBV4-1, with D maybe TRBD2 (7 bases). The V end lost 6 bases, the J end lost 5 bases, and 19 bases lay between the germline ends. Germline lookup yields CDR1 MGHRA and CDR2 YSYEKL. This CDR3 region has 16 residues. DNA for the CDR3: TGCGCCAGCAGTAACTGGAAGCGGGGACAAACCGGGGAGCTGTTTTTT. The encoded protein is CASSNWKRGQTGELFF.

This clonotype has a count of ten or more. The chain is built from TRBV4-1 and TRBJ2-3; D call uncertain. The CDR3 has 15 amino acids. Germline lookup yields CDR1 MGHRA and CDR2 YSYEKL. Trimming took off 2 bases at V and 6 bases at J, with 15 bases between the two ends. CDR3 sequence (DNA): TGCGCCAGCAGCCAAAGCTCCCTAATTGTGGATACGCAGTATTTT. Translated, it gives CASSQSSLIVDTQYF.

This clonotype was recorded a few times. The chain employs TRBV18 and TRBJ1-1, with D uncertain. Looked up from germline, CDR1 is KGHSH and CDR2 is LQKENI. The CDR3 runs 14 residues. Trimming took 1 base from V and 4 from J, leaving 10 bases between them. CDR3 in amino acids: CASSPRGRSTEAFF. In DNA form, the CDR3 reads TGTGCCAGCTCACCACGAGGGAGGAGCACTGAAGCTTTCTTT.

A word on this clonotype: This may come from a read error, since a much larger clone is one base off. The rearrangement joins TRBV4-2 to TRBJ1-4, with a tentative D call TRBD1 (5 bases). Germline values: CDR1 LGHNA, CDR2 YNFKEQ. V was shortened by 4 bases and J by 2 bases, with 14 bases between the two germline ends. The CDR3 length is 16 residues. The CDR3 DNA reads as TGTGCCAGCAGCCGAGCAGGCGGGACTACTAATGAAAAACTGTTTTTT. Protein sequence: CASSRAGGTTNEKLFF.

V is TRBV27 and J is TRBJ2-7; D remains ambiguous. Germline V gives CDR1 MNHEY, CDR2 SMNVEV (reference sequence). V was shortened by 0 bases and J by 2 bases, with 8 bases between the two germline ends. The CDR3 covers 14 residues. The CDR3 sequence is CASSLSAVPYEQYF. CDR3 DNA: TGTGCCAGCAGTTTATCTGCGGTACCCTACGAGCAGTACTTC.

This chain links TRBV20-1 with TRBJ1-2; D unresolved. Between the trimmed V and J ends, which lost 3 bases and 1 base, there was a span of 9 bases. The germline gives CDR1 DFQATT, CDR2 SNEGSKA (reference sequence). The CDR3 totals 13 residues. The CDR3, as DNA: TGCAGTGCTAGGCCCCTGATTAACTATGGCTACACCTTC. This codes for CSARPLINYGYTF.